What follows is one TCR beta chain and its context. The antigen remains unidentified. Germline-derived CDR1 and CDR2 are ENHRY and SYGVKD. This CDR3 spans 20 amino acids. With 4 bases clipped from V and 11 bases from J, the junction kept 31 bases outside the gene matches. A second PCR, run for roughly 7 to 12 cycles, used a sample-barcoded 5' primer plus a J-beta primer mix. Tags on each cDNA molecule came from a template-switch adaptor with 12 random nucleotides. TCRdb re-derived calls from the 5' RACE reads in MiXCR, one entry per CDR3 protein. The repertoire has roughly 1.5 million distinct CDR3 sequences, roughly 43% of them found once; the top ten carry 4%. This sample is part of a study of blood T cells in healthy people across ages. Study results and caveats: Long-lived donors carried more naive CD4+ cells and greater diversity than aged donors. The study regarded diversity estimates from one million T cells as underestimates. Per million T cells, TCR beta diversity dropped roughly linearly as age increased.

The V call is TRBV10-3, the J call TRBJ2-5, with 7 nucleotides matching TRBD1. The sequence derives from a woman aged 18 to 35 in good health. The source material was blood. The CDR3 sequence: CAISASMGTRQGVGYNEQYF. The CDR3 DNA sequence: TGTGCCATCAGTGCCTCGATGGGGACCCGGCAGGGGGTGGGATACAATGAGCAGTACTTC.